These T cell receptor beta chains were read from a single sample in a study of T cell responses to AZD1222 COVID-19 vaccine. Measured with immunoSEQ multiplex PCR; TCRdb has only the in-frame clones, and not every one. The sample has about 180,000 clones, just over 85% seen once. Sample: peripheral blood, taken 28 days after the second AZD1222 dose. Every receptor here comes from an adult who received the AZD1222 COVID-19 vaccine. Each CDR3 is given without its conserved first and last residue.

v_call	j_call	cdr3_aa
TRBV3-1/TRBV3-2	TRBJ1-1	ASSQGGGVTEAF
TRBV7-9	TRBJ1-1	ASSLKQGAPWYTEAF
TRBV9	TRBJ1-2	ASSTLDYGYT
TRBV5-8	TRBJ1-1	ASSYRTLNTEAF
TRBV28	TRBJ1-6	ASIPTGTSNSPLH
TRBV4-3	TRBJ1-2	ASSPSLGQGRFYGYT
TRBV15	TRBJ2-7	ATSRDYRGYEQY
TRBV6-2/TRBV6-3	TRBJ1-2	ASSSTLGYT
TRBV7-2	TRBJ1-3	ASSLGGARSGNTIY
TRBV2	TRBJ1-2	ASRGGQGYT
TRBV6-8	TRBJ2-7	ASSPPGTFGYEQY
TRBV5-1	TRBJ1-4	ASSLFGQGASFEKKLF
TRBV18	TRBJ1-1	ASSPKGNTEAF
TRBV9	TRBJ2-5	ASSVAATSRETQY
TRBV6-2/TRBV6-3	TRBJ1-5	ASSFFGRNQPQH
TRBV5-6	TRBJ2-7	ASSKTLSYEQY
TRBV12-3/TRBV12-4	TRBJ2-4	ASSLSGSTIQY